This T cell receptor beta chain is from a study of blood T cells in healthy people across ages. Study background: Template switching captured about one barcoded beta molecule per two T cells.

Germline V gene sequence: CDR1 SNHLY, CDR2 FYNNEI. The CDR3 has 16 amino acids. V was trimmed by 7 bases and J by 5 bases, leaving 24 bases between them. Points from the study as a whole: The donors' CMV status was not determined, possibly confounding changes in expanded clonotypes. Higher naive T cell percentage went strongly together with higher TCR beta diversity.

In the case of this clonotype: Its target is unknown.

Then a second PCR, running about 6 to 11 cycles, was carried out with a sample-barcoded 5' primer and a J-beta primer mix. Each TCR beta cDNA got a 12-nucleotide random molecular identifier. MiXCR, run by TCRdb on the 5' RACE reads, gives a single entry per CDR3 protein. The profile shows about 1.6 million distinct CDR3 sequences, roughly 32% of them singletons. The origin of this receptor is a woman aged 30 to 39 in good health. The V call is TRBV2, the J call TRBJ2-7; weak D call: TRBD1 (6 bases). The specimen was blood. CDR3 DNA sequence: TGTGCCAGCACCCTAGAGGGGGTGCGGGTTTCAGACGAGCAGTACTTC. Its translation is CASTLEGVRVSDEQYF.